These 25 T cell receptor beta chains share one sample of origin, sequenced in a study of blood T cell repertoires in COVID-19. The protocol was immunoSEQ multiplex PCR, while the TCRdb copy is restricted to in-frame clones and leaves out a portion. The sample lists about 83,000 clones; around 90% were seen once. The sequenced material came from peripheral blood. These receptors were obtained from a woman aged 45-65 years with active or convalescent COVID-19.

The chain carries TRBV3-1 (or the pseudogene TRBV3-2) and TRBJ2-5; D gene ambiguous. Looked up from germline, CDR1 is LGHDT and CDR2 is YNNKEL (reference sequence). Trimming stripped 0 bases from V and 4 bases from J, with 3 bases between. The CDR3 totals 12 residues. CDR3 DNA sequence: TGTGCCAGCAGCCAAGATCGAGAGACCCAGTACTTC. Protein sequence: CASSQDRETQYF.

The genes are TRBV11-2 and TRBJ2-7; D is unclear. Germline V lookup: CDR1 SGHAT, CDR2 FQNNGV. V was shortened by 5 bases and J by 3 bases, with 11 bases between the two germline ends. The CDR3 totals 13 residues. CDR3 region: CASSPRVLYEQYF. In DNA form, the CDR3 reads TGTGCCAGCAGCCCCCGGGTTCTCTACGAGCAGTACTTC.

The chain carries TRBV5-6 and TRBJ2-5, with D perhaps matching TRBD1 (5 bases). V dropped 2 bases and J dropped 4 bases, with 9 bases sitting between them. Germline V gives CDR1 SGHDT, CDR2 YYEEEE. CDR3 length: 13 amino acids. The chain's CDR3 is CASSFSRGETQYF. DNA for the CDR3: TGTGCCAGCAGCTTTTCAAGGGGAGAGACCCAGTACTTC.

This clone was observed a single time. The chain links TRBV19 to TRBJ2-7, with TRBD1 identical over 10 bases. Germline V gene sequence: CDR1 LNHDA, CDR2 SQIVND (reference sequence). The length of the CDR3 is 15 residues. Germline trimming cut 5 bases from V and 3 bases from J; bases unmatched to any gene: 7. The CDR3 DNA sequence: TGTGCCAGTAGTTCCGGGACAGGGGCCATCTACGAGCAGTACTTC. This gives the protein CASSSGTGAIYEQYF.

The chain carries TRBV6-5 and TRBJ1-6; 7 bases align to TRBD1. With 0 bases clipped from V and 7 bases from J, the junction kept 6 bases outside the gene matches. The CDR3 runs to 16 residues. CDR1 is MNHEY and CDR2 is SVGAGI in the germline V gene. CDR3 DNA: TGTGCCAGCAGTTACTCTGAGGGGGCTGGGAATTCACCCCTCCACTTT. It translates to CASSYSEGAGNSPLHF.

CDR3 loop: CASSTQGFEQYF. CDR3 in DNA: TGTGCCAGCAGCACTCAGGGGTTCGAGCAGTACTTC. The J gene is TRBJ2-7, the V gene TRBV14; tentatively, D is TRBD1 (6 bases). Trimming removed 5 bases at V and 6 bases at J, with 11 bases between. Germline V gene data show CDR1 as SGHDN and CDR2 as FVKESK. This CDR3 is built from 12 residues.

About this clone: One end of the junction varies from germline; a read error may be responsible. The V and J genes are TRBV4-1 and TRBJ1-2; 10 bases map to TRBD1. Germline loops: CDR1 MGHRA, CDR2 YSYEKL. The CDR3 consists of 12 residues. CDR3 sequence reads: CASSPGTGVGPF. The DNA for the CDR3 is TGCGCCAGCAGCCCCGGGACAGGGGTCGGTCCCTTC.

V and J are TRBV12-3 or TRBV12-4 and TRBJ2-7; a possible D gene is TRBD1 (6 bases). CDR3 size: 13 residues. The V end was cut by 7 bases, the J end by 4 bases, with 14 bases between. The CDR3 DNA is TGTGCCAGCAACCTCGGACAGACATACGAGCAGTACTTC. Translating it yields CASNLGQTYEQYF.

The gene calls are TRBV5-1 and TRBJ2-7; TRBD1 agrees at 7 bases. CDR3 size: 13 residues. Germline values: CDR1 SGHRS, CDR2 YFSETQ. V dropped 3 bases and J dropped 4; count of bases not matched to a gene: 4. The CDR3 protein is CASSSTGVYEQYF. The CDR3 DNA reads TGCGCCAGCAGCTCAACAGGGGTTTACGAGCAGTACTTC. Drawing the rest from reference TRBV5-1 and TRBJ2-7, the complete variable domain is KAGVTQTPRYLIKTRGQQVTLSCSPISGHRSVSWYQQTPGQGLQFLFEYFSETQRNKGNFPGRFSGRQFSNSRSEMNVSTLELGDSALYLCASSSTGVYEQYFGPGTRLTVT.

The chain combines TRBV5-1 with TRBJ1-1, with 7 bases identical to TRBD1. CDR3 length: 15 residues. Germline CDR1 and CDR2: SGHRS and YFSETQ. V lost 5 bases, J lost 6 bases, and 13 bases stayed unmatched. CDR3 sequence reads: CASRFAMTGIAEAFF. The CDR3 DNA reads TGCGCCAGCAGGTTTGCCATGACAGGGATCGCTGAAGCTTTCTTT.

This clone came up once. The genes are TRBV7-9 and TRBJ1-1, with D possibly matching TRBD1 (5 bases). This CDR3 is built from 11 residues. V lost 5 bases to trimming and J lost 10 bases, with 11 bases between them. CDR1 is SEHNR, CDR2 FQNEAQ, per germline (reference sequence). CDR3 in amino acids: CASSQDSGAFF. In DNA, the CDR3 is TGTGCCAGCAGCCAAGACAGTGGAGCTTTCTTT.

This clone has a single count. V usage is TRBV19 and J usage is TRBJ2-1; 9 bases are shared with TRBD2. CDR1 LNHDA and CDR2 SQIVND come from the germline V gene (reference sequence). The V and J ends lost 5 bases and 0 bases, in that order; junction bases with no gene match: 2. The CDR3 consists of 15 residues. CDR3 sequence (DNA): TGTGCCAGTAGTCTTAGCGGGAGCTCCTACAATGAGCAGTTCTTC. Translation gives CASSLSGSSYNEQFF.

This sequence joins TRBV2 and TRBJ1-4; no clear D gene. The CDR3 contains 10 residues. CDR1 and CDR2 (germline): SNHLY, FYNNEI. Trimming took 6 bases from V and 11 from J, leaving 7 bases between them. The CDR3 here is CASRREKLFF. Written as DNA, the CDR3 is TGTGCCAGCAGACGGGAGAAACTGTTTTTT.

This clone was recorded a few times. This rearrangement joins TRBV3-1 (or the pseudogene TRBV3-2) to TRBJ1-1; 11 bases align to TRBD1. The CDR3 totals 13 residues. The V and J ends lost 4 bases and 10 bases, in that order; junction bases with no gene match: 5. Germline lookup yields CDR1 LGHDT and CDR2 YNNKEL (reference sequence). DNA of the CDR3: TGTGCCAGCAGCCTGGACAGGGGGCGGTCAGCTTTCTTT. It is translated as CASSLDRGRSAFF.

The gene calls are TRBV20-1 and TRBJ2-7; D is possibly TRBD1 (5 bases). Germline V gene lookup returns CDR1 DFQATT and CDR2 SNEGSKA (reference sequence). The germline V and J ends were trimmed by 3 bases and 3 bases, with 12 bases remaining between them. This CDR3 comprises 13 residues. CDR3 loop: CSASQGPHYEQYF. The CDR3 region has the DNA TGCAGTGCTAGTCAGGGCCCACACTACGAGCAGTACTTC.

On this clone: The junction shows a germline mismatch at one end, possibly a read error. The CDR3 nucleotides read TGTGCCAGCAGCCACCGGGACACAGAAAAAATTTTT. This sequence encodes CASSHRDTEKIF. The chain employs TRBV11-1 and TRBJ1-4, with a possible D match to TRBD1 (6 bases). Germline V gives CDR1 SGHAT, CDR2 FQDESV (reference sequence). The CDR3 spans 12 residues.

The CDR3 sequence: CASGAMNEQYF. The CDR3, as DNA: TGTGCCTCAGGGGCCATGAACGAGCAGTACTTC. The gene calls are TRBV19 and TRBJ2-7, with D possibly TRBD1 on 6 matching bases. Germline values: CDR1 LNHDA, CDR2 SQIVND (reference sequence). With 11 bases removed from V and 5 bases from J, the gap between germline ends came to 13 bases. CDR3 size: 11 residues.

The chain is built from TRBV5-6 and TRBJ2-1; TRBD2 agrees at 13 bases. Losses at the gene ends were 4 bases for V and 8 bases for J; bases not matched to a gene: 6. From germline, CDR1 is SGHDT and CDR2 YYEEEE. The CDR3 runs to 15 residues. CDR3 sequence reads: CASSEGTSGDYEQFF. CDR3 coding DNA: TGTGCCAGCAGCGAAGGGACTAGCGGGGACTATGAGCAGTTCTTC.

J is TRBJ2-3 and V is TRBV7-2; maybe TRBD2 (5 bases). The germline V and J ends were trimmed by 4 bases and 3 bases, with 11 bases remaining between them. This CDR3 has 14 amino acids. CDR1 is SGHTA and CDR2 is FQGNSA in the germline V gene. The CDR3 region has the DNA TGTGCCAGCAGCTCCCGACGGGGAACAGATACGCAGTATTTT. Translated: CASSSRRGTDTQYF.

The genes are TRBV6-5 and TRBJ2-2; D is perhaps TRBD2 (5 bases). Trimming took 10 bases from V and 5 from J, leaving 14 bases between them. Germline CDR1 MNHEY, CDR2 SVGAGI. CDR3 length: 13 residues. The CDR3 loop reads CATQLVGTGELFF. CDR3 DNA: TGTGCCACTCAACTAGTGGGGACCGGGGAGCTGTTTTTT.

The chain combines TRBV30 with TRBJ1-2; D unresolved. CDR1 and CDR2 from the germline V gene are GTSNPN and SVGIG (reference sequence). V shed 0 bases and J shed 8 bases, with 13 bases lying between them. This CDR3 has 13 residues. Written as DNA, the CDR3 is TGTGCCTGGAGTGTACCGGGGTCCATGGGCTACACCTTC. The encoded protein is CAWSVPGSMGYTF.

CDR3 residues: CAWRVQGASDYTF. The CDR3 DNA reads as TGTGCCTGGAGAGTACAGGGGGCGAGCGACTACACCTTC. The chain recombines TRBV30 with TRBJ1-2; 9 positions match TRBD1. This CDR3 contains 13 residues. Germline CDR1 reads GTSNPN; CDR2 reads SVGIG (reference sequence). The junction had 9 bases not matched to a gene; V was cut back by 3 bases and J by 10 bases.

The gene calls are TRBV19 and TRBJ1-1, with unresolved D. The germline gives CDR1 LNHDA, CDR2 SQIVND (reference sequence). Trimming shortened V by 1 base and J by 6 bases, and 9 bases separated the two germline ends. The CDR3 has 13 amino acids. CDR3 protein: CASSIVLISEAFF. CDR3 bases: TGTGCCAGTAGTATAGTCCTTATCTCTGAAGCTTTCTTT.

This clone was detected once. The chain joins TRBV9 to TRBJ2-1; possible D gene TRBD1, 6 bases. The germline gives CDR1 SGDLS, CDR2 YYNGEE. Trimming took 5 bases from V and 6 from J, leaving 15 bases between them. The CDR3 spans 14 residues. CDR3: CASSGDNIRNEQFF. In DNA, the CDR3 is TGTGCCAGCAGTGGGGACAACATACGCAATGAGCAGTTCTTC. The whole variable domain, remainder taken from reference TRBV9 and TRBJ2-1, is DSGVTQTPKHLITATGQRVTLRCSPRSGDLSVYWYQQSLDQGLQFLIQYYNGEERAKGNILERFSAQQFPDLHSELNLSSLELGDSALYFCASSGDNIRNEQFFGPGTRLTVL.

The chain couples TRBV7-2 to TRBJ2-1; the match to TRBD2 covers 14 bases. CDR3 size: 16 residues. Unmatched junction bases numbered 7, after V lost 5 bases and J lost 7 bases. Germline V gene lookup returns CDR1 SGHTA and CDR2 FQGNSA. The CDR3 bases are TGTGCCAGCAGCCTATCGGGACTAGCGGGGGTTAATGAGCAGTTCTTC. Translation gives CASSLSGLAGVNEQFF. Drawing the rest from reference TRBV7-2 and TRBJ2-1, the complete variable domain is GAGVSQSPSNKVTEKGKDVELRCDPISGHTALYWYRQSLGQGLEFLIYFQGNSAPDKSGLPSDRFSAERTGGSVSTLTIQRTQQEDSAVYLCASSLSGLAGVNEQFFGPGTRLTVL.